Described below is a single TCR beta chain sequence and its context. It lacks a known antigen. The sample holds no much larger clone one base away, and base qualities are not on file. This sample was included in a study of blood T cell repertoires in COVID-19 (TCRdb year 2020). Broadly, across the study: The collaborator samples originated in the United States, Italy and Spain and spanned the acute and convalescent phases of COVID-19. The prospective study material was composed of cDNA or gDNA derived from T cells, B-cell-depleted T cells, or PBMCs. Where available, HLA class I and class II types were obtained from metadata supplied by the sample provider rather than from assay-based typing. A de-identified subject ID, COVID-19 status, age in years and sex were almost always included in the sample metadata. Samples came from the ongoing ImmuneRACE study (first 160 participants) plus 1,254 subjects from 6 global collaborators. Deeply sampled blood TCRbeta repertoires from subjects exposed to, actively infected with, or recovered from COVID-19 were included in the dataset. The repertoires were released in a freely available public database meant as a resource for research on the immune response to SARS-CoV-2. What the study reported, not specific to this receptor: How much clinical and demographic metadata was included differed by source and by participant, and the metadata was provided uncurated.

TCRbeta CDR3 regions were amplified from genomic DNA using the immunoSEQ Assay, a bias-controlled multiplex PCR. The original pipeline was this. The number of nucleated cells in each sample was estimated by amplification of reference gene primers within the assay. Sequence reads were collapsed and filtered to measure the absolute abundance of every unique TCRbeta CDR3 rearrangement. For each sample, productive Simpson clonality was calculated by taking the square root of Simpson's diversity index across productive rearrangements. Drawn from immuneACCESS, this table holds only the in-frame rearrangements with V and J called that TCRdb kept. Clones are partly lost; checked studies trace under half to an unresolved V gene and leave the rest unexplained. The DNA gave D and trimming, while V, J and clone size come from that table. Across this sample there are fewer than 150,000 clones, with about 90% seen only once. The ten largest make up 15% to 20% of the sample.

As encoded in the germline V gene, CDR1 is SGHVS while CDR2 is FNYEAQ. The CDR3 sequence holds 17 residues, the cysteine and phenylalanine included. Just the 51-base CDR3 DNA is kept, in frame starting at base 1. Trimming at the junction amounts to 2 bases on V and 3 bases on J, and the germline ends lie 17 bases apart. Samples from volunteer blood donors who had recovered from COVID-19 were contributed by a second Seattle source. Whole blood was collected in K2EDTA tubes by collaborating institutions according to the institutions' own protocols. For TCRbeta analysis, collaborators shipped samples as frozen whole blood, isolated PBMCs, or DNA extracted from either of those sample types.

The sequence derives from a woman aged 50 to 65 who had recovered from COVID-19. Sequenced material: peripheral blood. The chain couples TRBV7-6 to TRBJ2-1; TRBD2 is perhaps the D gene, given 5 matching bases. In nucleotides, the sequence is TGTGCCAGCAGCTTATATGCGGGTGTCCGAAACTACAATGAGCAGTTCTTC. Translated, it reads CASSLYAGVRNYNEQFF.